This passage covers 30 T cell receptor beta chains from one sample sequenced in a study of shared clonotypes between healthy human individuals. Generated by immunoSEQ multiplex PCR, the TCRdb table keeps only in-frame clones and is missing some. The profile covers about 2.1 million clones, with roughly 93% appearing a single time and about 1.6% taken by the ten largest. Selected positively for CCR7 and CD45RO-negative, naive CD8 cells excluded terminally differentiated effector memory CD45RA+ cells. Sample: naive CD8+ T cells from PBMCs. The receptors come from a man younger than 35 in good health. Some clones in this sample may be carry-over from other donors' samples.

This chain connects TRBV7-8 to TRBJ1-1; 7 bases agree with TRBD1. This CDR3 spans 16 amino acids. From germline, CDR1 is SGHVS and CDR2 FQNEAQ. V shed 5 bases, J shed 0 bases, and the junction held 9 bases outside the gene matches. This chain's CDR3 is CASSRIQGLMNTEAFF. In nucleotides, the CDR3 is TGTGCCAGCAGCAGGATACAGGGGTTAATGAACACTGAAGCTTTCTTT.

Comments on this clone: Additional DNA sequences in this sample encode the identical CDR3. The chain has TRBV9 and TRBJ2-3; 13 bases match TRBD2. CDR3 length: 16 residues. Germline lookup yields CDR1 SGDLS and CDR2 YYNGEE. The V gene end was trimmed by 3 bases and the J gene end by 0 bases; junction bases not matched to a gene: 1. The CDR3 coding sequence is TGTGCCAGCAGCGCGGGACTAGCGGGGAGCACAGATACGCAGTATTTT. Protein sequence: CASSAGLAGSTDTQYF.

The gene calls are TRBV7-9 and TRBJ2-7, with 7 bases matching TRBD2. CDR1 is SEHNR and CDR2 is FQNEAQ in the germline V gene (reference sequence). CDR3 length: 17 amino acids. J was trimmed by 0 bases and V by 4 bases; bases with no gene match: 12. CDR3 amino acids: CASSSPTLAVNSYEQYF. The DNA for the CDR3 is TGTGCCAGCAGCTCACCCACCCTAGCGGTTAACTCCTACGAGCAGTACTTC.

V is TRBV9 and J is TRBJ2-1; D gene uncertain. The CDR3 is made up of 9 amino acids. V lost 8 bases and J 4 bases, leaving 1 base between the germline ends. Looked up from germline, CDR1 is SGDLS and CDR2 is YYNGEE. The CDR3 DNA reads as TGTGCCAGGTACAATGAGCAGTTCTTC. Amino acid sequence: CARYNEQFF.

The V call is TRBV9, the J call TRBJ1-2, with 7 positions matching TRBD1. This CDR3 region has 15 residues. The germline CDR1 and CDR2 sequences are SGDLS and YYNGEE. After removal of 3 bases from V and 8 bases from J, the junction contained 13 bases not matched to a gene. In DNA form, the CDR3 reads TGTGCCAGCAGCGGCCGGACGGGCAGGGGGTACGGCTACACCTTC. This sequence encodes CASSGRTGRGYGYTF. Full variable domain (outside the CDR3, taken from reference TRBV9 and TRBJ1-2): DSGVTQTPKHLITATGQRVTLRCSPRSGDLSVYWYQQSLDQGLQFLIQYYNGEERAKGNILERFSAQQFPDLHSELNLSSLELGDSALYFCASSGRTGRGYGYTFGSGTRLTVV.

The genes are TRBV5-4 and TRBJ2-7, with no clear D. Trimming pared 0 bases from V and 3 bases from J, leaving 10 bases between. The CDR3 is made up of 14 amino acids. Germline V CDR1 and CDR2: SGHNT, YYREEE (reference sequence). The CDR3 is CASSLGMGSYEQYF. The CDR3, as DNA: TGTGCCAGCAGCTTGGGGATGGGCAGCTACGAGCAGTACTTC.

The gene calls are TRBV7-9 and TRBJ2-7; 8 positions agree with TRBD2. The V segment lost 6 bases and the J segment 2 bases; nucleotides outside the gene matches: 9. Germline loops: CDR1 SEHNR, CDR2 FQNEAQ (reference sequence). This CDR3 is built from 15 residues. The CDR3 sequence is CASRGDSGNPYEQYF. CDR3 DNA: TGTGCCAGCAGGGGGGATAGCGGGAACCCCTACGAGCAGTACTTC.

The gene calls are TRBV27 and TRBJ2-3; D may correspond to TRBD1 or TRBD2 (5 bases each). Germline V gene data show CDR1 as MNHEY and CDR2 as SMNVEV (reference sequence). The CDR3 runs 16 residues. Between the trimmed V and J ends, which lost 0 bases and 2 bases, there was a span of 12 bases. CDR3 region: CASSLSGDGITDTQYF. The CDR3, as DNA: TGTGCCAGCAGTTTATCAGGGGACGGAATCACAGATACGCAGTATTTT.

This clone appeared a single time. Here the CDR3 reads CASSFARLAGGPGANVLTF. The DNA of the CDR3 is TGTGCCAGCAGCTTCGCTCGACTAGCGGGAGGGCCTGGGGCCAACGTCCTGACTTTC. The chain links TRBV7-9 to TRBJ2-6, with TRBD2 identical over 14 bases. Trimming at V came to 3 bases and at J to 2 bases, leaving 6 bases not matched to a gene. The germline CDR1 and CDR2 sequences are SEHNR and FQNEAQ (reference sequence). The CDR3 has 19 residues.

As for this clone: The same CDR3 also results from other DNA sequences found in this sample. The rearrangement links TRBV27 to TRBJ2-7, with a possible D match to TRBD1 (5 bases). Germline V gene data show CDR1 as MNHEY and CDR2 as SMNVEV (reference sequence). Trimming removed 2 bases from V and 2 bases from J, with 16 bases in between. The length of the CDR3 is 16 residues. CDR3 sequence: CASSLILGQGPYEQYF. CDR3 DNA: TGTGCCAGCAGTTTAATATTAGGGCAGGGTCCCTACGAGCAGTACTTC.

This clone has only a few counts. The CDR3, as DNA: TGTGCCACCAGCGCCCGAGGACAGGGAGCTAACTATGGCTACACCTTC. Translation gives CATSARGQGANYGYTF. V and J are TRBV15 and TRBJ1-2, with 8 bases aligning to TRBD1. The CDR3 covers 16 residues. Germline trimming cut 5 bases from V and 0 bases from J; bases unmatched to any gene: 8. Germline-derived CDR1 and CDR2 are LNHNV and YYDKDF (reference sequence). The whole variable domain, remainder taken from reference TRBV15 and TRBJ1-2, is DAMVIQNPRYQVTQFGKPVTLSCSQTLNHNVMYWYQQKSSQAPKLLFHYYDKDFNNEADTPDNFQSRRPNTSFCFLDIRSPGLGDTAMYLCATSARGQGANYGYTFGSGTRLTVV.

The J gene is TRBJ2-2, the V gene TRBV9; no reliable D call. Germline V lookup: CDR1 SGDLS, CDR2 YYNGEE. This CDR3 comprises 16 residues. V gave up 0 bases and J gave up 4 bases, with 13 bases separating them. CDR3 DNA: TGTGCCAGCAGCGTAGATTGGAGCCACCCCACCGGGGAGCTGTTTTTT. Its protein product is CASSVDWSHPTGELFF. The entire variable domain, with the rest obtained from reference TRBV9 and TRBJ2-2, is as follows: DSGVTQTPKHLITATGQRVTLRCSPRSGDLSVYWYQQSLDQGLQFLIQYYNGEERAKGNILERFSAQQFPDLHSELNLSSLELGDSALYFCASSVDWSHPTGELFFGEGSRLTVL.

V usage is TRBV27 and J usage is TRBJ2-6, with D perhaps given as TRBD1 or TRBD2 (5 bases each). Trimming removed 4 bases at V and 0 bases at J, with 13 bases between. The length of the CDR3 is 17 residues. From germline, CDR1 is MNHEY and CDR2 SMNVEV (reference sequence). CDR3 sequence (DNA): TGTGCCAGCAGTTCCCCCGGGACCAGCTCTGGGGCCAACGTCCTGACTTTC. This codes for CASSSPGTSSGANVLTF. Supplemented by reference TRBV27 and TRBJ2-6, the full variable domain reads EAQVTQNPRYLITVTGKKLTVTCSQNMNHEYMSWYRQDPGLGLRQIYYSMNVEVTDKGDVPEGYKVSRKEKRNFPLILESPSPNQTSLYFCASSSPGTSSGANVLTFGAGSRLTVL.

About this clone: Other DNA variants within this sample encode the same CDR3. CDR3 residues: CASSPGGYNEQFF. In nucleotides, the CDR3 is TGTGCCAGCTCTCCAGGGGGCTACAATGAGCAGTTCTTC. The chain couples TRBV7-9 to TRBJ2-1; TRBD1 agrees at 7 bases. Germline V gene lookup returns CDR1 SEHNR and CDR2 FQNEAQ (reference sequence). Trimming cost V 8 bases and J 3 bases; bases outside gene matches: 4. This CDR3 comprises 13 residues.

This clone was picked up one time. V and J are TRBV6-7 and TRBJ1-5, with 8 bases matching TRBD1. TRBV6-7 is labeled an ORF, and its function is uncertain. This CDR3 has 17 amino acids. The junction had 6 bases not matched to a gene; V was cut back by 2 bases and J by 0 bases. The CDR3 reads CASSYPDREYSNQPQHF. The CDR3 nucleotides read TGTGCCAGCAGTTACCCGGACAGGGAATATAGCAATCAGCCCCAGCATTTT.

The chain has TRBV13 and TRBJ1-2, with 7 positions matching TRBD1. Looked up from germline, CDR1 is PRHDT and CDR2 is FYEKMQ (reference sequence). V was clipped by 5 bases and J by 4 bases; unmatched bases: 10. The CDR3 is 15 residues long. The CDR3 DNA sequence: TGTGCCAGCAGCGTTTATACAGGGGAACCCTATGGCTACACCTTC. It codes for CASSVYTGEPYGYTF. Full variable domain (rest looked up from reference TRBV13 and TRBJ1-2): AAGVIQSPRHLIKEKRETATLKCYPIPRHDTVYWYQQGPGQDPQFLISFYEKMQSDKGSIPDRFSAQQFSDYHSELNMSSLELGDSALYFCASSVYTGEPYGYTFGSGTRLTVV.

The chain joins TRBV27 to TRBJ2-1, with D perhaps matching TRBD1 (5 bases). There are 13 residues in the CDR3. Germline CDR1 MNHEY, CDR2 SMNVEV (reference sequence). V was pared by 5 bases and J by 6 bases, with 11 bases between. CDR3 protein: CASSRLDTNEQFF. CDR3 nucleotide sequence: TGTGCCAGCAGTAGGTTGGACACCAATGAGCAGTTCTTC.

The rearrangement uses TRBV5-1 and TRBJ2-1; D uncertain. Per germline, CDR1 SGHRS and CDR2 YFSETQ. V dropped 1 base and J dropped 2 bases, with 7 bases sitting between them. The CDR3 runs to 14 residues. The CDR3 region has the DNA TGCGCCAGCAGCTTGATCGGCACCTACAATGAGCAGTTCTTC. It codes for CASSLIGTYNEQFF.

The chain recombines TRBV5-1 with TRBJ2-7; D is ambiguous. The length of the CDR3 is 10 residues. Germline loops: CDR1 SGHRS, CDR2 YFSETQ. The V gene lost 2 bases and the J gene lost 6 bases, with 3 bases spanning the gap. In nucleotides, the CDR3 is TGCGCCAGCAGCTTCGGCGAGCAGTACTTC. Translated, it gives CASSFGEQYF.

The V gene is TRBV14, the J gene TRBJ1-5; D ambiguous. CDR3 length: 15 residues. V lost 1 base and J lost 0, with 7 bases in between. CDR1 and CDR2 from the germline V gene are SGHDN and FVKESK. The CDR3 DNA follows: TGTGCCAGCAGCCAAGCAGAGATTAGCAATCAGCCCCAGCATTTT. It encodes CASSQAEISNQPQHF.

The CDR3 nucleotides are TGTGCCAGCAGCAATGAGACAGGGGGTTTCTACGAGCAGTACTTC. Its translation: CASSNETGGFYEQYF. The V gene is TRBV7-9, the J gene TRBJ2-7, with TRBD1 matching 9 bases. The CDR3 length is 15 residues. CDR1 is SEHNR and CDR2 is FQNEAQ in the germline V gene (reference sequence). J was trimmed by 3 bases and V by 5 bases; bases with no gene match: 8.

This rearrangement joins TRBV5-1 to TRBJ2-7; 8 bases align to TRBD1. CDR1 and CDR2 from the germline V gene are SGHRS and YFSETQ. The CDR3 covers 13 residues. The junction had 3 bases not matched to a gene; V was cut back by 7 bases and J by 0 bases. DNA of the CDR3: TGCGCCAGCCGAGACAGGGGCTCCTACGAGCAGTACTTC. Protein sequence: CASRDRGSYEQYF.

This chain uses TRBV15 with TRBJ1-3; D not certain. This CDR3 has 16 amino acids. CDR1 and CDR2 (germline): LNHNV, YYDKDF (reference sequence). Trimming shortened V by 0 bases and J by 2 bases, and 11 bases separated the two germline ends. In DNA form, the CDR3 reads TGTGCCACCAGCAGAGATTACTGGGAACCTGGAAACACCATATATTTT. It specifies CATSRDYWEPGNTIYF.

This clone was counted only a few times. This chain links TRBV30 with TRBJ1-4; D possibly corresponds to TRBD1 (5 bases). Germline CDR1 reads GTSNPN; CDR2 reads SVGIG (reference sequence). This CDR3 comprises 13 residues. V lost 2 bases to trimming and J lost 8 bases, with 12 bases between them. The CDR3 nucleotides read TGTGCCTGGAGTAAAGGGTGGGACGAAAAACTGTTTTTT. Amino acids: CAWSKGWDEKLFF.

The J gene is TRBJ2-3, the V gene TRBV13; 10 bases are shared with TRBD2. V dropped 5 bases and J dropped 2; count of bases not matched to a gene: 4. This CDR3 has 15 residues. Germline assignment: CDR1 PRHDT and CDR2 FYEKMQ (reference sequence). The CDR3 here is CASSPTSGVTDTQYF. The CDR3 region has the DNA TGTGCCAGCAGCCCTACTAGCGGGGTCACAGATACGCAGTATTTT.

The V call is TRBV5-1, the J call TRBJ1-1, with D uncertain. CDR3 length: 14 amino acids. Trimming pared 3 bases from V and 4 bases from J, leaving 13 bases between. In germline, CDR1 is SGHRS, CDR2 YFSETQ. CDR3 sequence (DNA): TGCGCCAGCAGCTCGATAGAGACGGGCACTGAAGCTTTCTTT. It specifies CASSSIETGTEAFF.

This chain joins TRBV19 and TRBJ2-5; D is unresolved. The CDR3 length is 13 residues. The V gene lost 1 base and the J gene lost 4 bases, with 7 bases spanning the gap. Germline V gene data show CDR1 as LNHDA and CDR2 as SQIVND (reference sequence). CDR3 amino acids: CASSIAGGETQYF. Here the CDR3 DNA reads TGTGCCAGTAGTATAGCGGGCGGAGAGACCCAGTACTTC.

This clone has just a few counts. The rearrangement links TRBV29-1 to TRBJ1-1, with D tentatively TRBD1 (5 bases). The CDR3 is 11 amino acids. Trimming pared 8 bases from V and 2 bases from J, leaving 9 bases between. Germline-derived CDR1 and CDR2 are SQVTM and ANQGSEA. CDR3: CSSGANTEAFF. DNA for the CDR3: TGCAGCTCCGGGGCTAACACTGAAGCTTTCTTT.

This chain connects TRBV7-9 to TRBJ2-2; D unclear. V was pared by 1 base and J by 0 bases, with 6 bases between. Germline V gene data show CDR1 as SEHNR and CDR2 as FQNEAQ (reference sequence). The CDR3 is 15 residues long. CDR3 loop: CASSLVLTNTGELFF. The CDR3 coding sequence is TGTGCCAGCAGCTTAGTACTGACGAACACCGGGGAGCTGTTTTTT.

The chain employs TRBV9 and TRBJ2-1; 9 nucleotides align to TRBD2. Germline V CDR1 and CDR2: SGDLS, YYNGEE. Trimming at V came to 6 bases and at J to 4 bases, leaving 8 bases not matched to a gene. The CDR3 is 15 amino acids. The CDR3 is CASTPGAGGYNEQFF. In DNA form, the CDR3 reads TGTGCCAGCACTCCGGGGGCGGGAGGGTACAATGAGCAGTTCTTC. The entire variable domain, with the rest obtained from reference TRBV9 and TRBJ2-1, is as follows: DSGVTQTPKHLITATGQRVTLRCSPRSGDLSVYWYQQSLDQGLQFLIQYYNGEERAKGNILERFSAQQFPDLHSELNLSSLELGDSALYFCASTPGAGGYNEQFFGPGTRLTVL.